This T cell receptor (beta chain) emerged from a study of human T cells and chemical hapten exposure. Background on the study: Mainly, slight library volume differences in the pool made TCR yields vary.

A single record per CDR3 protein comes from TCRdb applying MiXCR to the RACE reads. The table lists under 95,000 distinct CDR3 sequences, 8.5% of them singletons, with 2.5% to 3% in the top ten. V lost 1 base and J lost 5, with 6 bases in between. The CDR3 consists of 13 residues. CDR1 and CDR2 (germline): SGHRS, YFSETQ. Time point described: pre-sensitization, week 0. Treatment meaning: therapeutic diphenylcyclopropenone sensitization with weekly scalp DPC. Whole blood, unfractionated, served as the material for total RNA extraction. Points from the study as a whole: Significantly more large CDR3 similarity clusters arose among expanded TCRs than among controls. Positive correlation was observed between PT1 expanded TCR counts and patch test score.

Remarks on this clonotype: What it recognizes is unknown.

Sequenced here: whole blood, sampled in connection with sensitization to the hapten diphenylcyclopropenone (DPC). The receptor's source is a man in his forties with alopecia areata. Some clones in this sample may be carry-over from other donors' samples. V gene TRBV5-1 combines with J gene TRBJ2-2, with no clear D. CDR3 bases: TGCGCCAGCAGCTTGTTGAGTACCGGGGAGCTGTTTTTT. Translating it yields CASSLLSTGELFF.